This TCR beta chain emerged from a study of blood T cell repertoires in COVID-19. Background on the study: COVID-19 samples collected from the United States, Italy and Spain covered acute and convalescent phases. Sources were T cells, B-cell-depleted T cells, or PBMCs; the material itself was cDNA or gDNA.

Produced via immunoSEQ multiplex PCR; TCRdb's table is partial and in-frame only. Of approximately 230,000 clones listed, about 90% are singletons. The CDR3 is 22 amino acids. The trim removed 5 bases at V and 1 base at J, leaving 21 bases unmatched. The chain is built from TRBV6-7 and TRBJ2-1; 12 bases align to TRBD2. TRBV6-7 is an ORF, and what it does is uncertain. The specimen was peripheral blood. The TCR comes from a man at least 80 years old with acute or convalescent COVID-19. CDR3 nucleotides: TGTGCCAGCAGTCGCCACCCGCTAGCGGGGGGGACGCGGGTGGAGTCCTACAATGAGCAGTTCTTC. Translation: CASSRHPLAGGTRVESYNEQFF.